The T cell receptor (beta chain) described here comes from a study of early T cells in non-severe SARS-CoV-2 infection. This clonotype was counted only a few times. TCRdb called the 5' RACE reads again in MiXCR, with one record for every CDR3 protein. The profile covers tens of thousands of distinct CDR3 sequences, with approximately 12% appearing a single time and approximately 1% taken by the ten largest. The sample here was whole blood, taken at baseline. The receptor comes from an adult who was a healthcare worker with PCR-confirmed SARS-CoV-2 infection or an uninfected control (not recorded which). The donor label of this sample is uncertain.

The CDR3 region has the DNA TGCAGTGCTAGAGGAGGATCTGGAAACACCATATATTTT. Its protein is CSARGGSGNTIYF. V usage is TRBV20-1 and J usage is TRBJ1-3; the D is unclear. V lost 1 base and J 1 base, leaving 5 bases between the germline ends. The germline V gene has CDR1 DFQATT and CDR2 SNEGSKA (reference sequence). The CDR3 totals 13 residues.